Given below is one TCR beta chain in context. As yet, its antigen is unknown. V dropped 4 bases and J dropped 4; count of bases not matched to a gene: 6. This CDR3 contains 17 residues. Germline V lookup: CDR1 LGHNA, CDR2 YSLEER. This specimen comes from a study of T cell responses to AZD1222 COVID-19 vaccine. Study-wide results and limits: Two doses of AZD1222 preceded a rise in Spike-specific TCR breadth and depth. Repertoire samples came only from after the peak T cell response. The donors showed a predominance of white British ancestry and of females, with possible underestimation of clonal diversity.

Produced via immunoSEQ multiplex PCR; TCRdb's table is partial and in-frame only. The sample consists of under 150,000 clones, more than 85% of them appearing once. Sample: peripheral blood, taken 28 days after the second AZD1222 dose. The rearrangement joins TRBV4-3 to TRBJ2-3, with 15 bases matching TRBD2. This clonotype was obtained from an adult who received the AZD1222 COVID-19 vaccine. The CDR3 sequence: CASSRTSGRASADTQYF. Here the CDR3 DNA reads TGCGCCAGCAGCCGGACTAGCGGGAGGGCCTCCGCAGATACGCAGTATTTT.